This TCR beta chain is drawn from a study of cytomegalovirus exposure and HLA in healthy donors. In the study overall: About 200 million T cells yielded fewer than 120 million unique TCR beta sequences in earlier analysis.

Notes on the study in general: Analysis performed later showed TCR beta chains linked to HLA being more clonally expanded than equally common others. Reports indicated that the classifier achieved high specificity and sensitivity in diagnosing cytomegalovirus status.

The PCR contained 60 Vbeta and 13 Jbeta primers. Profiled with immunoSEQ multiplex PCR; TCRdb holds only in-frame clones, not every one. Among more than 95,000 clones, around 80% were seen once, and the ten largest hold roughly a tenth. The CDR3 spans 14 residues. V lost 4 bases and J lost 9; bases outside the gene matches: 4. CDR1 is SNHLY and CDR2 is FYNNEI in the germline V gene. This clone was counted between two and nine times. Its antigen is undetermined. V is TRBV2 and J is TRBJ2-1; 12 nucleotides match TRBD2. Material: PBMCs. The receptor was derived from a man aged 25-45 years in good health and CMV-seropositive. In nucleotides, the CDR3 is TGTGCCAGCAGTGGACTAGCGGGAGTCAGTGAGCAGTTCTTC. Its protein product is CASSGLAGVSEQFF.